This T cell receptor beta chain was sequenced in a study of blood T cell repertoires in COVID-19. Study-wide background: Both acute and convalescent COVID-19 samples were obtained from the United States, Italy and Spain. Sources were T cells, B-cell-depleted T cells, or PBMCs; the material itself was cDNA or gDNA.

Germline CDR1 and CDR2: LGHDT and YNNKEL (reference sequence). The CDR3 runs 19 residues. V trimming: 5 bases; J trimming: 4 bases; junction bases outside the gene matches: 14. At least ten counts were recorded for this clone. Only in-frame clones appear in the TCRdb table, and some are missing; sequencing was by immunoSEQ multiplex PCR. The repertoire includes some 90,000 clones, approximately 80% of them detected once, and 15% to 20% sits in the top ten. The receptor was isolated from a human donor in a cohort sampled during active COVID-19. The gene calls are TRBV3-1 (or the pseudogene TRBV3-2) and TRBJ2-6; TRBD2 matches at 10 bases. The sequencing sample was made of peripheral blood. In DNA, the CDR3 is TGTGCCAGCAGCGGGTCCCTAGCGGGAGCTACCCCCGGGGCCAACGTCCTGACTTTC. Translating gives CASSGSLAGATPGANVLTF.